This T cell receptor beta chain is from a study of T cell responses to AZD1222 COVID-19 vaccine. The V gene's germline CDR1 is MNHEY and CDR2 SVGAGI. Losses at the gene ends were 7 bases for V and 5 bases for J; bases not matched to a gene: 9. The CDR3 runs 15 residues. Profiled with immunoSEQ multiplex PCR; TCRdb holds only in-frame clones, not every one. There are approximately 90,000 clones in the sample; 89% occur only once, and over 2% lies in the top ten. The sample in question was peripheral blood, obtained on day 0 of AZD1222 vaccination. The source is an adult in good health. V gene TRBV6-5 combines with J gene TRBJ1-1; 11 bases match TRBD1. The CDR3 protein is CASNTGTGGITEAFF. The CDR3 DNA reads as TGTGCCAGCAATACCGGGACAGGGGGAATTACTGAAGCTTTCTTT.